The 32 T cell receptor beta chains below were found in one sample sequenced in a study of blood T cell repertoires in COVID-19. Only in-frame clones appear in the TCRdb table, and some are missing; sequencing was by immunoSEQ multiplex PCR. The sample lists 250,000 to 300,000 clones, about 86% seen once, with around 3.9% in the top ten. The specimen was PBMCs or T cells enriched from blood (not recorded which). The receptors originated from a man aged 25 to 40 with acute COVID-19.

CDR3 region: CASSTTGSTGNTIYF. The CDR3 DNA sequence: TGTGCCAGCAGTACAACAGGGTCTACAGGAAACACCATATATTTT. The genes are TRBV5-8 and TRBJ1-3, with D possibly matching TRBD1 (6 bases). The CDR3 spans 15 residues. Trimming left V 5 bases short and J 4 bases short, with 16 bases between. Germline CDR1 is SGHTS and CDR2 is YDEGEE.

Here the CDR3 reads CASSEQGQSYEQYV. The CDR3 bases are TGTGCCAGCAGTGAACAGGGCCAGTCCTACGAGCAGTACGTC. The chain uses TRBV2 and TRBJ2-7; TRBD1 might be the D (5 bases). V lost 2 bases and J 1 base, leaving 9 bases between the germline ends. Germline V lookup: CDR1 SNHLY, CDR2 FYNNEI. The CDR3 length is 14 residues.

This rearrangement joins TRBV3-1 (or the pseudogene TRBV3-2) to TRBJ1-2; 8 nucleotides agree with TRBD1. CDR3 length equals 14 residues. Germline V gene lookup returns CDR1 LGHDT and CDR2 YNNKEL (reference sequence). With 4 bases clipped from V and 4 bases from J, the junction kept 5 bases outside the gene matches. Written as DNA, the CDR3 is TGTGCCAGCAGCCCCGGACAGGGCGTCTATGGCTACACCTTC. Amino acid sequence: CASSPGQGVYGYTF.

This chain uses TRBV7-2 with TRBJ1-6; tentatively, D is TRBD1 (5 bases). CDR1 is SGHTA and CDR2 is FQGNSA in the germline V gene. With 0 bases removed from V and 9 bases from J, the gap between germline ends came to 18 bases. The CDR3 covers 17 residues. The CDR3 loop is CASSLAAWGGRGSPLHF. The CDR3 DNA reads TGTGCCAGCAGCTTAGCGGCCTGGGGGGGGAGAGGTTCACCCCTCCACTTT.

The J gene is TRBJ1-2, the V gene TRBV2; possible D gene TRBD1, 6 bases. CDR3 size: 15 residues. Germline CDR1 is SNHLY and CDR2 is FYNNEI. Trimming pared 3 bases from V and 7 bases from J, leaving 18 bases between. The CDR3 sequence: CASSDLGGAGFGYTF. The CDR3 DNA reads as TGTGCCAGCAGTGACTTGGGGGGGGCAGGATTTGGCTACACCTTC.

The table lists this clone with a count of one. The chain has TRBV6-5 and TRBJ1-6, with D maybe TRBD1 (5 bases). V dropped 8 bases and J dropped 5 bases, with 7 bases sitting between them. Germline lookup yields CDR1 MNHEY and CDR2 SVGAGI. This CDR3 spans 12 amino acids. The CDR3 DNA sequence: TGTGCCAGCGCAGGGAATAATTCACCCCTCCACTTT. Translated: CASAGNNSPLHF.

The chain recombines TRBV7-8 with TRBJ1-2; TRBD1 aligns across 7 bases. The germline gives CDR1 SGHVS, CDR2 FQNEAQ. This CDR3 is built from 16 residues. Trimming cost V 5 bases and J 3 bases; bases outside gene matches: 12. The CDR3 spells CASSAWTRGQDYGYTF. CDR3 DNA: TGTGCCAGCAGCGCCTGGACAAGGGGGCAAGACTATGGCTACACCTTC.

This rearrangement joins TRBV19 to TRBJ2-3, with a tentative D call TRBD1 (6 bases). The CDR3 contains 14 residues. V lost 3 bases and J lost 9, with 16 bases in between. Germline CDR1 and CDR2: LNHDA and SQIVND (reference sequence). The CDR3 protein is CASSISGQSKTQYF. The CDR3 nucleotides read TGTGCCAGTAGTATTTCTGGACAGTCAAAAACGCAGTATTTT. Full variable domain (rest looked up from reference TRBV19 and TRBJ2-3): DGGITQSPKYLFRKEGQNVTLSCEQNLNHDAMYWYRQDPGQGLRLIYYSQIVNDFQKGDIAEGYSVSREKKESFPLTVTSAQKNPTAFYLCASSISGQSKTQYFGPGTRLTVL.

The rearrangement links TRBV5-4 to TRBJ2-5, with D maybe TRBD2 (5 bases). Trimming left V 2 bases short and J 5 bases short, with 10 bases between. The germline gives CDR1 SGHNT, CDR2 YYREEE (reference sequence). The CDR3 totals 13 residues. CDR3 sequence (DNA): TGTGCCAGCAGCTTTCCTAGAGGGGAGACCCAGTACTTC. Translating it yields CASSFPRGETQYF.

The chain is built from TRBV9 and TRBJ2-2; 13 bases are a match to TRBD2. Per the germline V gene, CDR1 is SGDLS and CDR2 is YYNGEE. Losses at the gene ends were 0 bases for V and 2 bases for J; bases not matched to a gene: 4. The CDR3 extends over 18 amino acids. The CDR3 bases are TGTGCCAGCAGCGTAGATGGGACTAGCGGGACAAACACCGGGGAGCTGTTTTTT. Translating gives CASSVDGTSGTNTGELFF.

This chain links TRBV12-3 or TRBV12-4 with TRBJ2-1; D is uncertain. This CDR3 contains 13 residues. V was clipped by 6 bases and J by 8 bases, with 14 bases between them. CDR3 sequence (DNA): TGTGCCAGCAGGCCGGAACTTAGCTATGAGCAGTTCTTC. It translates to CASRPELSYEQFF.

The chain links TRBV29-1 to TRBJ1-1; perhaps TRBD1 as D (6 bases). CDR3 length equals 12 residues. Germline CDR1 reads SQVTM; CDR2 reads ANQGSEA. V lost 7 bases to trimming and J lost 4 bases, with 13 bases between them. CDR3 DNA: TGCAGCGCTCAGGGGAGGGCCACTGAAGCTTTCTTT. Its translation is CSAQGRATEAFF.

The V gene is TRBV12-3 or TRBV12-4, the J gene TRBJ1-2; 7 bases are shared with TRBD1. The CDR3 spans 13 residues. The V and J ends lost 6 bases and 4 bases, in that order; junction bases with no gene match: 5. CDR3 coding DNA: TGTGCCAGCAGAACCGGGACAGCCTATGGCTACACCTTC. Encoded protein: CASRTGTAYGYTF.

This clone was counted between two and nine times. V is TRBV3-1 (or the pseudogene TRBV3-2) and J is TRBJ1-2; 7 nucleotides line up with TRBD1. Germline lookup yields CDR1 LGHDT and CDR2 YNNKEL (reference sequence). This CDR3 comprises 14 residues. Losses at the gene ends were 3 bases for V and 5 bases for J; bases not matched to a gene: 6. The CDR3 spells CASSQRQGDYGYTF. In DNA form, the CDR3 reads TGTGCCAGCAGCCAGAGACAGGGTGATTATGGCTACACCTTC.

This chain uses TRBV19 with TRBJ1-1, with 10 bases identical to TRBD1. Trimming cost V 7 bases and J 4 bases; bases outside gene matches: 3. There are 13 residues in the CDR3. CDR1 is LNHDA, CDR2 SQIVND, per germline (reference sequence). In DNA form, the CDR3 reads TGTGCCAGTATGGGACAGGGGAGCACTGAAGCTTTCTTT. It codes for CASMGQGSTEAFF.

The chain recombines TRBV18 with TRBJ2-1, with 10 bases matching TRBD2. Unmatched junction bases numbered 12, after V lost 4 bases and J lost 3 bases. CDR1 and CDR2 (germline): KGHSH, LQKENI. This CDR3 spans 18 amino acids. CDR3 in amino acids: CASSQPKASGSFYNEQFF. Here the CDR3 DNA reads TGTGCCAGCTCACAGCCTAAGGCTAGCGGGAGTTTCTACAATGAGCAGTTCTTC.

The V gene is TRBV5-6, the J gene TRBJ2-2; 8 bases agree with TRBD2. Trimming at V came to 6 bases and at J to 7 bases, leaving 14 bases not matched to a gene. Germline assignment: CDR1 SGHDT and CDR2 YYEEEE. The CDR3 loop spans 16 amino acids. This chain's CDR3 is CASTYLRGGRFGELFF. The CDR3 DNA sequence: TGTGCCAGCACCTATCTCCGGGGGGGCCGTTTCGGGGAGCTGTTTTTT.

The genes are TRBV5-5 and TRBJ2-3, with no clear D. Germline CDR1 and CDR2: SGHKS and YYEKEE (reference sequence). V was trimmed by 4 bases and J by 0 bases, leaving 9 bases between them. CDR3 length: 14 amino acids. Here the CDR3 reads CASSPLKSTDTQYF. CDR3 DNA: TGTGCCAGCAGCCCCCTAAAGAGCACAGATACGCAGTATTTT.

This clone was counted between two and nine times. The V gene is TRBV6-4, the J gene TRBJ2-3, with 10 bases that match TRBD2. Germline V gene data show CDR1 as MRHNA and CDR2 as SNTAGT. The CDR3 contains 16 residues. Losses at the gene ends were 3 bases for V and 3 bases for J; bases not matched to a gene: 6. The CDR3 DNA reads as TGTGCCAGCAGTGATCAAACTAGCGGGGAAACAGATACGCAGTATTTT. The encoded protein is CASSDQTSGETDTQYF.

The rearrangement joins TRBV7-3 to TRBJ1-1, with TRBD1 identical over 8 bases. CDR1 is SGHTA and CDR2 is FQGTGA in the germline V gene. The CDR3 is made up of 13 amino acids. The V and J ends lost 5 bases and 11 bases, in that order; junction bases with no gene match: 10. DNA of the CDR3: TGTGCCAGCAGCACAGGGGGGACAGAACACGCTTTCTTT. The encoded protein is CASSTGGTEHAFF.

The chain employs TRBV5-3 and TRBJ1-5; D possibly corresponds to TRBD1 (6 bases). TRBV5-3 is noted as an ORF with a role that remains uncertain. With 2 bases removed from V and 4 bases from J, the gap between germline ends came to 13 bases. This CDR3 has 15 amino acids. The CDR3 nucleotides are TGTGCCAGAAGCTTTGTCCGGGACAAGAATCAGCCCCAGCATTTT. It yields the protein CARSFVRDKNQPQHF.

This chain uses TRBV13 with TRBJ1-4; 9 bases are a match to TRBD1. CDR3 length equals 14 residues. Unmatched junction bases numbered 3, after V lost 5 bases and J lost 5 bases. Germline V gene data show CDR1 as PRHDT and CDR2 as FYEKMQ (reference sequence). The CDR3 loop is CASSRGTGNEKLFF. The DNA of the CDR3 is TGTGCCAGCAGCCGGGGGACAGGGAATGAAAAACTGTTTTTT.

This clone was counted a few times. This sequence joins TRBV6-5 and TRBJ2-5; 11 nucleotides align to TRBD1. With V trimmed by 8 bases and J by 5 bases, 10 bases remained unmatched. Per the germline V gene, CDR1 is MNHEY and CDR2 is SVGAGI. This CDR3 comprises 15 residues. CDR3 sequence (DNA): TGTGCCAGCGCCGAAGGGACAGGGGGGCAGGAGACCCAGTACTTC. It specifies CASAEGTGGQETQYF.

The chain employs TRBV6-5 and TRBJ1-6; D gene uncertain. Germline V gene sequence: CDR1 MNHEY, CDR2 SVGAGI. The CDR3 spans 14 residues. Trimming removed 4 bases at V and 9 bases at J, with 13 bases between. The chain's CDR3 is CASSLGRVFSPLHF. CDR3 coding DNA: TGTGCCAGCAGTTTAGGGAGAGTTTTTTCACCCCTCCACTTT.

The J gene is TRBJ2-3, the V gene TRBV7-9; 8 bases fit TRBD2. J gave up 5 bases and V 4 bases, and 14 bases lay outside the gene matches. The length of the CDR3 is 17 residues. Germline loops: CDR1 SEHNR, CDR2 FQNEAQ (reference sequence). CDR3 sequence reads: CASSSPSGGRPRDTQYF. For the CDR3, the DNA is TGTGCCAGCAGCTCGCCTTCTGGCGGGAGGCCTCGAGATACGCAGTATTTT. The variable domain in full, completed from reference TRBV7-9 and TRBJ2-3, reads DTGVSQNPRHKITKRGQNVTFRCDPISEHNRLYWYRQTLGQGPEFLTYFQNEAQLEKSRLLSDRFSAERPKGSFSTLEIQRTEQGDSAMYLCASSSPSGGRPRDTQYFGPGTRLTVL.

This sequence joins TRBV7-2 and TRBJ2-3; 8 bases agree with TRBD2. The CDR3 totals 16 residues. From germline, CDR1 is SGHTA and CDR2 FQGNSA. V shed 5 bases and J 6 bases; nucleotides not matched to a gene: 13. CDR3 residues: CASSPEPGGPLDTQYF. The DNA of the CDR3 is TGTGCCAGCAGCCCAGAACCGGGGGGGCCTCTTGATACGCAGTATTTT.

This chain joins TRBV5-1 and TRBJ1-1; 7 nucleotides match TRBD1. Trimming took 3 bases from V and 1 from J; bases not matched to a gene: 9. The CDR3 covers 16 residues. Germline loops: CDR1 SGHRS, CDR2 YFSETQ. Written as DNA, the CDR3 is TGCGCCAGCAGCTCCGGGTTGGGACAGCCGAACACTGAAGCTTTCTTT. It codes for CASSSGLGQPNTEAFF.

This chain uses TRBV29-1 with TRBJ1-1; a weak D match, TRBD1 (5 bases). The germline gives CDR1 SQVTM, CDR2 ANQGSEA. This CDR3 contains 14 residues. Trimming cost V 3 bases and J 8 bases, with 19 bases left between them. The CDR3 DNA reads as TGCAGCGTTGATATAGCAGGGCAGGGTCGCGAAGCTTTCTTT. Translation gives CSVDIAGQGREAFF.

The chain couples TRBV5-1 to TRBJ2-1; TRBD2 agrees at 10 bases. The ends lost 6 bases at V and 0 bases at J; junction bases unmatched: 6. The CDR3 spans 16 residues. Germline-derived CDR1 and CDR2 are SGHRS and YFSETQ. CDR3 protein: CASNLAGGSSYNEQFF. The DNA of the CDR3 is TGCGCCAGCAACTTAGCGGGGGGCTCCTCCTACAATGAGCAGTTCTTC.

The chain carries TRBV27 and TRBJ1-5; D gene unclear. The CDR3 consists of 13 residues. Deletions cut 5 bases from V and 9 bases from J, with 14 bases between. Germline-derived CDR1 and CDR2 are MNHEY and SMNVEV (reference sequence). CDR3 loop: CASSLQGSWPQHF. The CDR3 DNA is TGTGCCAGCAGTCTTCAAGGGAGCTGGCCCCAGCATTTT.

The CDR3 bases are TGTGCCAGCAGCCCACCGGGACTAGCGGGCCGGATGGGTGAGCAGTTCTTC. It specifies CASSPPGLAGRMGEQFF. This chain uses TRBV7-9 with TRBJ2-1; 12 nucleotides match TRBD2. The CDR3 has 17 amino acids. The ends lost 5 bases at V and 9 bases at J; junction bases unmatched: 14. The V gene's germline CDR1 is SEHNR and CDR2 FQNEAQ (reference sequence).

The chain has TRBV6-5 and TRBJ2-7; 10 nucleotides align to TRBD2. The CDR3 is made up of 14 amino acids. In germline, CDR1 is MNHEY, CDR2 SVGAGI. The junction had 4 bases not matched to a gene; V was cut back by 5 bases and J by 3 bases. For the CDR3, the DNA is TGTGCCAGCAGTCCCGGGACTAGCGTCTACGAGCAGTACGTC. It codes for CASSPGTSVYEQYV.